This record covers a single TCR beta chain. It lacks a known antigen. Nothing much larger sits one base from this clone, and base qualities are not available. This specimen belongs to a study of lymphopenia after photon versus proton radiotherapy (dated by TCRdb to about 2019). As for the study more broadly: The study compared the immunological effects of photon versus proton radiation therapy in patients with gastrointestinal tumors who developed high-grade lymphopenia. The cohort included 20 patients with gastrointestinal tumors who developed lymphopenia after receiving either photon or proton therapy. The goal of the study was to characterize the differences between the two radiation modalities in how they affect the immune system. Results and caveats for the whole study, not just this receptor: Across the cohort, a larger post-nadir drop in TCR diversity was inversely correlated with overall survival time among patients who died. During treatment, patients who received photon therapy lost naive T cells and TCR diversity and gained effector/memory populations, whereas patients who received proton therapy remained relatively stable. The survival association was assessed only in patients who died, and the authors presented better survival with proton therapy as a possibility rather than a demonstrated result. Once the lymphocyte count had reached its nadir, the repertoires of photon-treated patients showed oligoclonal expansion, particularly of CD8+ Temra cells, and this expansion drove the decline in diversity.

Libraries were constructed by the immunoSEQ multiplex PCR assay. T cell repertoires were profiled by deep sequencing of rearranged TCR beta loci, alongside multiparametric flow cytometry. In its TCRdb copy, this immuneACCESS table keeps in-frame sequences only and misses some clones. Where compared with another copy, unresolved V genes explain less than half of these, and the others have no known cause. Here the sample has over 25,000 clones; 90% occur a single time. Less than 7% of the sample rests with the top ten. Sequencing was performed on peripheral blood, taken from a patient treated with photon-based radiotherapy. This TCR was recovered from a woman aged 45-65 years with pancreatic cancer.

The CDR3 reads CASRQSYEQYF. The DNA sequence is as follows: TGTGCCAGCAGGCAATCGTACGAGCAGTACTTC. Recombination joined TRBV2 with TRBJ2-5, with the D segment identity uncertain. The DNA end lines up better with TRBJ2-7; the J call may be wrong. The CDR3 goes from the cysteine to the phenylalanine over 11 residues. Only the CDR3 DNA stays, 33 bases, in frame from base 1. The germline V gene provides CDR1 SNHLY and CDR2 FYNNEI.